The sequence of this T cell receptor beta chain was determined in a study of blood T cell repertoires in COVID-19. Sequencing was performed with immunoSEQ multiplex PCR; in TCRdb, only in-frame clones are kept and a portion is missing. The sample contains roughly 64,000 clones, roughly 75% of which appear only once. The junction had 8 bases not matched to a gene; V was cut back by 3 bases and J by 7 bases. Germline V gene lookup returns CDR1 SGHAT and CDR2 FQNNGV. This CDR3 contains 15 residues. The sequenced material came from peripheral blood. The TCR sequence derives from a man between 60 and 75 years old with COVID-19, enrolled during active disease. The V call is TRBV11-2, the J call TRBJ2-5; 10 bases are a match to TRBD2. The DNA for the CDR3 is TGTGCCAGCAGCTTTCCGGGACTAGCGACCAGGACCCAGTACTTC. Amino acid sequence: CASSFPGLATRTQYF.